These T cell receptor beta chains were read from a single sample in a study of T cell responses to AZD1222 COVID-19 vaccine. The table came from immunoSEQ multiplex PCR; TCRdb's copy has only in-frame clones and leaves some out. This sample has 95,000 to 150,000 clones, with roughly 87% found just once. The starting material was peripheral blood, obtained 28 days after the second AZD1222 dose. The source is an adult who received the AZD1222 COVID-19 vaccine. The CDR3 runs from the conserved cysteine through the conserved F or W. Fields, in order: V gene, D gene, CDR3 length, CDR3 protein. The D gene is left open where the match is weak.

v_call: TRBV6-2/TRBV6-3
d_call: NA
cdr3_length: 15
cdr3_aa: CASSYLGAVTGELFF

v_call: TRBV6-5
d_call: TRBD1
cdr3_length: 14
cdr3_aa: CASLRDRVENEQFF

v_call: TRBV28
d_call: TRBD2
cdr3_length: 17
cdr3_aa: CASIPGGIQSGANVLTF

v_call: TRBV18
d_call: TRBD1
cdr3_length: 14
cdr3_aa: CASTLGQGAYEQYF

v_call: TRBV19
d_call: NA
cdr3_length: 16
cdr3_aa: CASSINGGRNTGELFF

v_call: TRBV4-3
d_call: NA
cdr3_length: 14
cdr3_aa: CASAWTASTDTQYF

v_call: TRBV28
d_call: NA
cdr3_length: 12
cdr3_aa: CASSSTPPEQYF

v_call: TRBV19
d_call: NA
cdr3_length: 15
cdr3_aa: CASIRRPGPAGEQFF

v_call: TRBV6-2/TRBV6-3
d_call: NA
cdr3_length: 12
cdr3_aa: CASSYPRGEAFF

v_call: TRBV5-1
d_call: TRBD1
cdr3_length: 15
cdr3_aa: CASSLGTGQAYGYTF

v_call: TRBV4-3
d_call: TRBD1
cdr3_length: 14
cdr3_aa: CASSIGDRAYGYTF

v_call: TRBV18
d_call: NA
cdr3_length: 16
cdr3_aa: CASPRPGGGANYGYTF

v_call: TRBV27
d_call: NA
cdr3_length: 14
cdr3_aa: CASSLSGAGNTIYF

v_call: TRBV5-1
d_call: TRBD2
cdr3_length: 18
cdr3_aa: CASSSNLLAGVRTGELFF

v_call: TRBV6-1
d_call: NA
cdr3_length: 13
cdr3_aa: CASSENIMGGYTF

v_call: TRBV28
d_call: NA
cdr3_length: 14
cdr3_aa: CASSSRQTNTEAFF

v_call: TRBV7-9
d_call: TRBD1
cdr3_length: 16
cdr3_aa: CASSWGAGQPNTEAFF

v_call: TRBV2
d_call: NA
cdr3_length: 12
cdr3_aa: CASRTGIYGYTF

v_call: TRBV7-2
d_call: NA
cdr3_length: 15
cdr3_aa: CASSLADGVRSPLHF

v_call: TRBV15
d_call: NA
cdr3_length: 13
cdr3_aa: CATSRDRGNTIYF

v_call: TRBV18
d_call: NA
cdr3_length: 14
cdr3_aa: CASSTDGTNYGYTF

v_call: TRBV5-5
d_call: NA
cdr3_length: 14
cdr3_aa: CASSTPQGITEAFF

v_call: TRBV7-8
d_call: TRBD1
cdr3_length: 14
cdr3_aa: CASRTGTGGEKLFF

v_call: TRBV15
d_call: NA
cdr3_length: 13
cdr3_aa: CATRGTLGTEAFF

v_call: TRBV19
d_call: NA
cdr3_length: 13
cdr3_aa: CASSIERSFEAFF

v_call: TRBV6-2/TRBV6-3
d_call: NA
cdr3_length: 15
cdr3_aa: CASSRGGSGDSPLHF

v_call: TRBV19
d_call: NA
cdr3_length: 15
cdr3_aa: CASSIFSSSNQPQHF

v_call: TRBV9
d_call: NA
cdr3_length: 16
cdr3_aa: CASSPTPMATNEKLFF

v_call: TRBV30
d_call: TRBD2
cdr3_length: 14
cdr3_aa: CAWTLGGSSYEQYF

v_call: TRBV29-1
d_call: NA
cdr3_length: 14
cdr3_aa: CSAAFGRVNTEAFF

v_call: TRBV5-4
d_call: TRBD2
cdr3_length: 19
cdr3_aa: CASSLIAGGPLYNTGELFF

v_call: TRBV11-2
d_call: NA
cdr3_length: 14
cdr3_aa: CASSFVDSTYEQYF

v_call: TRBV7-9
d_call: NA
cdr3_length: 15
cdr3_aa: CASSWLAIEGGEQFF

v_call: TRBV7-2
d_call: NA
cdr3_length: 14
cdr3_aa: CASSSSGNAGELFF

v_call: TRBV5-1
d_call: NA
cdr3_length: 16
cdr3_aa: CASSPRGPDSYNEQFF

v_call: TRBV2
d_call: NA
cdr3_length: 13
cdr3_aa: CASSDRGYTEAFF

v_call: TRBV20-1
d_call: TRBD1
cdr3_length: 16
cdr3_aa: CSASIDVGGISYEQYF

v_call: TRBV7-9
d_call: NA
cdr3_length: 14
cdr3_aa: CASSLAPDTGELFF

v_call: TRBV19
d_call: TRBD1
cdr3_length: 14
cdr3_aa: CASSTGTGGSPLHF

v_call: TRBV29-1
d_call: NA
cdr3_length: 11
cdr3_aa: CSGGQNTEAFF

v_call: TRBV7-9
d_call: TRBD1
cdr3_length: 14
cdr3_aa: CASSFGTGAYEQYF

v_call: TRBV4-3
d_call: NA
cdr3_length: 14
cdr3_aa: CASSWDTMNTEAFF

v_call: TRBV19
d_call: NA
cdr3_length: 15
cdr3_aa: CASSNGRSGANVLTF

v_call: TRBV30
d_call: NA
cdr3_length: 11
cdr3_aa: CAWTPPGAAFF

v_call: TRBV7-3
d_call: NA
cdr3_length: 14
cdr3_aa: CASSPLGQRETQYF

v_call: TRBV20-1
d_call: NA
cdr3_length: 11
cdr3_aa: CSARHGDPQYF

v_call: TRBV3-1/TRBV3-2
d_call: TRBD1
cdr3_length: 15
cdr3_aa: CASSLFRDRLGKLFF

v_call: TRBV29-1
d_call: TRBD2
cdr3_length: 14
cdr3_aa: CSVEKGTSGGREFF

v_call: TRBV10-3
d_call: NA
cdr3_length: 13
cdr3_aa: CAIRTGGTTEAFF